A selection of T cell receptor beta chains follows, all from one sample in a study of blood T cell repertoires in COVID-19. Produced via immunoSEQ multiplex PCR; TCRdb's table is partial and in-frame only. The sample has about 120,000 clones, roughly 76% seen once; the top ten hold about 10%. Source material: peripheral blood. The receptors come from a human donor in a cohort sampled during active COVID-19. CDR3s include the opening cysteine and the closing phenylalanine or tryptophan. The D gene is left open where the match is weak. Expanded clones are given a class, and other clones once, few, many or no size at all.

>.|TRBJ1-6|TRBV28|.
CASSWQTGVGSPLHF
TGTGCCAGCAGCTGGCAGACCGGAGTTGGTTCACCCCTCCACTTT
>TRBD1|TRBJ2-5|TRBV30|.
CAWSSLDRAWETQYF
TGTGCCTGGAGTTCCCTGGACAGGGCGTGGGAGACCCAGTACTTC
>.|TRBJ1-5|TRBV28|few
CASSPRQNNQPQHF
TGTGCCAGCAGTCCGCGACAGAACAATCAGCCCCAGCATTTT
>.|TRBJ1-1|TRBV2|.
CASSKMTGYTEAFF
TGTGCCAGCAGTAAAATGACAGGATACACTGAAGCTTTCTTT
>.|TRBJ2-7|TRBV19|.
CASSPTGGEQYF
TGTGCCAGTAGTCCGACCGGCGGCGAGCAGTACTTC
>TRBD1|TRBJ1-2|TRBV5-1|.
CASSLGMSGQGEYGYTF
TGCGCCAGCAGCTTGGGAATGTCGGGACAGGGAGAATATGGCTACACCTTC
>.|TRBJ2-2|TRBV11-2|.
CASSSDGQHTGELFF
TGTGCCAGCAGCTCCGACGGACAGCACACCGGGGAGCTGTTTTTT
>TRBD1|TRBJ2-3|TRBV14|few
CASTSTMTGKDTQYF
TGTGCCAGCACCTCCACTATGACAGGGAAAGATACGCAGTATTTT
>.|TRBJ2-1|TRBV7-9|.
CASSLAKRGREYNEQFF
TGTGCCAGCAGCTTAGCTAAACGGGGTCGGGAGTACAATGAGCAGTTCTTC
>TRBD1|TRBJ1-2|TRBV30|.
CAWSARDRGYGYTF
TGTGCCTGGAGTGCCCGGGACAGGGGGTATGGCTACACCTTC
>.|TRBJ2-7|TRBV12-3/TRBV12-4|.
CASSHGGQYEQYF
TGTGCCAGCAGTCACGGGGGACAGTACGAGCAGTACTTC
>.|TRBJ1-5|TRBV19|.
CASQLGTLSNQPQHF
TGTGCCAGTCAACTCGGGACACTCAGCAATCAGCCCCAGCATTTT
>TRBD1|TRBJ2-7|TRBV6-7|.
CASSLTWTGHIHEQYF
TGTGCCAGCAGTTTAACATGGACAGGGCATATCCACGAGCAGTACTTC
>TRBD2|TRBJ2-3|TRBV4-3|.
CASSQDSLAGVVGTDTQYF
TGCGCCAGCAGCCAAGATTCCCTAGCGGGAGTCGTAGGGACAGATACGCAGTATTTT
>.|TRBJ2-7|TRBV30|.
CAWSGGHYYEQYF
TGTGCCTGGAGTGGGGGCCATTACTACGAGCAGTACTTC
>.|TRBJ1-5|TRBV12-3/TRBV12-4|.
CASSLAADQPQHF
TGTGCCAGCAGTTTGGCGGCTGATCAGCCCCAGCATTTT
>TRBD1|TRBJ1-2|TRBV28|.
CASSFSGQSFGYTF
TGTGCCAGCAGTTTCTCGGGACAGAGCTTTGGCTACACCTTC
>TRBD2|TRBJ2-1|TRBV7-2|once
CASSLVATSGSNEQFF
TGTGCCAGCAGCTTAGTAGCGACTAGCGGGAGCAATGAGCAGTTCTTC
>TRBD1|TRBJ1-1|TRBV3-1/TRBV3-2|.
CASSPGQGDVTEAFF
TGTGCCAGCAGCCCCGGACAGGGGGACGTCACTGAAGCTTTCTTT
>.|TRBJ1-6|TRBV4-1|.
CASSHNNSPLHF
TGCGCCAGCAGCCACAATAATTCACCCCTCCACTTT
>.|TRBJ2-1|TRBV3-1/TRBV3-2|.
CASSQDSNEQFF
TGTGCCAGCAGCCAAGATTCTAATGAGCAGTTCTTC
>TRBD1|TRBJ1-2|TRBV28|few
CASRKTGRETNGYTF
TGTGCCAGCAGGAAGACAGGGCGCGAGACAAATGGCTACACCTTC
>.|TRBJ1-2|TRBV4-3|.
CASSQDTGYGYTF
TGCGCCAGCAGCCAAGATACAGGCTATGGCTACACCTTC
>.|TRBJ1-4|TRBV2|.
CATLTGFNEKLFF
TGTGCCACCTTGACAGGATTTAATGAAAAACTGTTTTTT
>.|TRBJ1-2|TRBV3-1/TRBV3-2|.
CASSQPGLRYGYTF
TGTGCCAGCAGCCAACCGGGACTTCGCTATGGCTACACCTTC
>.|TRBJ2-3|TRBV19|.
CASSTGRTFADTQYF
TGTGCCAGTAGTACCGGACGGACATTCGCAGATACGCAGTATTTT
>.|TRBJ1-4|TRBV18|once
CASSQGAEKLFF
TGTGCCAGCTCTCAAGGAGCTGAAAAACTGTTTTTT
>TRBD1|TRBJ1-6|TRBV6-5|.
CATTGGYSPLHF
TGTGCCACCACAGGGGGCTATTCACCCCTCCACTTT
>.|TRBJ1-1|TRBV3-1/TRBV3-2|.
CASSPTRPGVSTEAFF
TGTGCCAGCAGCCCGACCAGGCCAGGGGTGAGCACTGAAGCTTTCTTT
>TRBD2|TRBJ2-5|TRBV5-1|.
CASSISGGASETQYF
TGCGCCAGCAGCATTAGCGGGGGGGCATCAGAGACCCAGTACTTC
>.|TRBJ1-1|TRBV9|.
CASSVSPNTEAFF
TGTGCCAGCAGCGTATCTCCGAACACTGAAGCTTTCTTT
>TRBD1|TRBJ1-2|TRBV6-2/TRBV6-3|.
CASSYGTGSGYTF
TGTGCCAGCAGTTACGGGACAGGGTCTGGCTACACCTTC
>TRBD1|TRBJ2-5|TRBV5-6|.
CASSSPGTGDETQYF
TGTGCCAGCAGCTCTCCCGGGACAGGGGATGAGACCCAGTACTTC
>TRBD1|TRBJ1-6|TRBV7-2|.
CASRRTRDSNSPLHF
TGTGCCAGCAGACGAACGCGGGACAGCAATTCACCCCTCCACTTT
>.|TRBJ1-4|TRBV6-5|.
CASSYPLDRGNEKLFF
TGTGCCAGCAGTTACCCTCTCGACAGAGGTAATGAAAAACTGTTTTTT
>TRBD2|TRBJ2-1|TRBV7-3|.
CASSLLPLAGPDNEQFF
TGTGCCAGCAGCTTACTTCCCCTAGCGGGGCCCGACAATGAGCAGTTCTTC
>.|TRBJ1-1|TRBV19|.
CASRSRGEPDTEAFF
TGTGCCAGCCGTTCACGCGGGGAGCCTGACACTGAAGCTTTCTTT
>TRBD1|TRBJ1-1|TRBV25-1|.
CASSEAPGTGGPLAEAFF
TGTGCCAGCAGTGAGGCTCCCGGGACAGGGGGCCCTTTGGCTGAAGCTTTCTTT
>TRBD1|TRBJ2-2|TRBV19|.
CARLGTGLTGELFF
TGTGCCAGGCTCGGGACAGGACTTACCGGGGAGCTGTTTTTT
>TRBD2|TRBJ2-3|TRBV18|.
CASSWTSGSQLPAQYF
TGTGCCAGCTCCTGGACTAGCGGGAGCCAACTCCCAGCGCAGTATTTT
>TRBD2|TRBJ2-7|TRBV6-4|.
CASSDPPGGAFDEQYF
TGTGCCAGCAGTGACCCCCCCGGGGGGGCTTTCGACGAGCAGTACTTC
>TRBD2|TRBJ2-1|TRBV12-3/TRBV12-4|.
CASSLLAGYEQFF
TGTGCCAGCAGTTTATTAGCGGGGTATGAGCAGTTCTTC
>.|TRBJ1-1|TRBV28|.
CASNLGQLRTEAFF
TGTGCCAGCAACCTGGGACAATTGAGAACTGAAGCTTTCTTT
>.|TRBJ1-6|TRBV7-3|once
CASSLVGRNSPLHF
TGTGCCAGCAGCTTAGTAGGGAGGAATTCACCCCTCCACTTT
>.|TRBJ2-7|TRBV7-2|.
CASSLGLTEQYF
TGTGCCAGCAGCTTGGGCTTGACCGAGCAGTACTTC
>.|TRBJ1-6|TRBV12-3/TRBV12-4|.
CASRGGESPLHF
TGTGCCAGCAGGGGAGGGGAATCACCCCTCCACTTT
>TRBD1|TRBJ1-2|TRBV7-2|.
CASSLDRGNYGYTF
TGTGCCAGCAGCTTAGACAGGGGGAACTATGGCTACACCTTC
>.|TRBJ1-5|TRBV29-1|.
CSVAVYSNQPQHF
TGCAGCGTTGCAGTATATAGCAATCAGCCCCAGCATTTT
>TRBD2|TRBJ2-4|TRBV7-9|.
CASSLGLAGGLAKNIQYF
TGTGCCAGCAGCTTAGGTTTAGCGGGAGGATTAGCCAAAAACATTCAGTACTTC
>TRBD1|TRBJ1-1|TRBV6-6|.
CASSYTGQGNTEAFF
TGTGCCAGCAGTTACACCGGACAGGGGAACACTGAAGCTTTCTTT
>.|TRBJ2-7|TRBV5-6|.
CASTLWWGDYEQYF
TGTGCCAGCACACTTTGGTGGGGGGACTACGAGCAGTACTTC
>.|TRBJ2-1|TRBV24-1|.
CATSDLVASSYNEQFF
TGTGCCACCAGTGATTTGGTCGCTAGCTCCTACAATGAGCAGTTCTTC
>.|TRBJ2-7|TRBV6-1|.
CASSEVPYEQYF
TGTGCCAGCAGTGAAGTCCCTTACGAGCAGTACTTC
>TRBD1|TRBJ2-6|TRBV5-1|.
CASTGTGGSGANVLTF
TGCGCCAGCACCGGGACAGGGGGTTCTGGGGCCAACGTCCTGACTTTC
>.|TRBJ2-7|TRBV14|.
CASSQASLASSYEQYF
TGTGCCAGCAGCCAAGCCTCGCTGGCCAGCTCCTACGAGCAGTACTTC
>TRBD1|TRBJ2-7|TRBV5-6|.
CASSWGREHRGRYEQYF
TGTGCCAGCAGCTGGGGACGTGAGCACAGGGGGAGGTACGAGCAGTACTTC
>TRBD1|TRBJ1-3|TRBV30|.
CAWGAGTGGNTIYF
TGTGCCTGGGGGGCCGGGACAGGGGGGAACACCATATATTTT
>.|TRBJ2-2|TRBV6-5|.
CASSSTGSRDTGELFF
TGTGCCAGCAGTTCGACAGGCTCCCGGGACACCGGGGAGCTGTTTTTT
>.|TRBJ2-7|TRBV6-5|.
CASSTPGTYEQYF
TGTGCCAGCAGCACACCGGGGACCTACGAGCAGTACTTC